The present entry profiles one T cell receptor (beta chain) with its context. This CDR3 has 19 residues. In germline, CDR1 is LGHNA, CDR2 YSLEER. With V trimmed by 2 bases and J by 2 bases, 10 bases remained unmatched. Sequenced by immunoSEQ multiplex PCR; TCRdb stores in-frame clones only, minus some. The table includes roughly 57,000 clones, nearly 95% detected once. The data belong to a study of technical replicates of blood from several donors. The chain uses TRBV4-3 and TRBJ2-7, with 15 bases identical to TRBD2. This sequence was found in a human donor in good health. Some clones in this sample may be carry-over from other donors' samples. The sequenced sample was PBMCs. This chain's CDR3 is CASSQLLGTSGGFTYEQYF. In DNA form, the CDR3 reads TGCGCCAGCAGCCAATTACTCGGGACTAGCGGGGGGTTTACCTACGAGCAGTACTTC.